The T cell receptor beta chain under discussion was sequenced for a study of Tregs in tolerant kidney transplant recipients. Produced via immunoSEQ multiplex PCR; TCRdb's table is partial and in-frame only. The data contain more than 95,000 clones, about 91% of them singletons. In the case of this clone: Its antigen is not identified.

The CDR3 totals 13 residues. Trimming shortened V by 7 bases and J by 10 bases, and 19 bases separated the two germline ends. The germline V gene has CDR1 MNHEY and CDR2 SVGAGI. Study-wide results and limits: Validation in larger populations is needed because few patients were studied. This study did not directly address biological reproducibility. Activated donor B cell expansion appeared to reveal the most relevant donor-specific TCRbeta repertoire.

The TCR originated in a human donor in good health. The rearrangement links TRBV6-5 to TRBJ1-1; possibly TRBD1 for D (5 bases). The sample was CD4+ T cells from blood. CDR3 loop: CASTWRPGGGAFF. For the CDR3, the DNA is TGTGCCAGCACATGGCGCCCGGGCGGGGGAGCTTTCTTT.